These 20 T cell receptor beta chains were all obtained from the same sample, sequenced in a study of T-cell reconstitution after alpha-beta-depleted transplantation in children. Construction of the TCRbeta library involved unique molecular identifiers. TCRdb passed the PCR reads through MiXCR, listing each CDR3 protein once. This sample carries about a million distinct CDR3 sequences, roughly 31% of them seen once, and the ten largest clones take about 28%. Sequences were derived from PBMCs, mostly from graft donor cells, sampled 360 days after TCRalphabeta/CD19-depleted stem cell transplant. The receptors were sampled from a boy under two years old who had a stem cell transplant for SCID, so the T cells may come from the graft donor.

The chain couples TRBV5-1 to TRBJ2-3; D may match TRBD1 or TRBD2 (5 bases each). The CDR3 consists of 19 residues. V lost 0 bases and J 0 bases, leaving 20 bases between the germline ends. The germline gives CDR1 SGHRS, CDR2 YFSETQ. The CDR3 sequence is CASSLGIGTLLTSTDTQYF. In nucleotides, the CDR3 is TGCGCCAGCAGCTTGGGGATTGGGACCCTGCTAACTAGCACAGATACGCAGTATTTT.

The V gene is TRBV3-1, the J gene TRBJ2-2; possibly TRBD1 for D (5 bases). CDR1 and CDR2 from the germline V gene are LGHDT and YNNKEL (reference sequence). V was cut by 0 bases and J by 4 bases, with 15 bases left in between. This CDR3 has 17 residues. CDR3 bases: TGTGCCAGCAGCCAAGACCCCAGCAGGGTGGGCACCGGGGAGCTGTTTTTT. Its translation: CASSQDPSRVGTGELFF. The whole variable domain, filled in from reference TRBV3-1 and TRBJ2-2, reads DTAVSQTPKYLVTQMGNDKSIKCEQNLGHDTMYWYKQDSKKFLKIMFSYNNKELIINETVPNRFSPKSPDKAHLNLHINSLELGDSAVYFCASSQDPSRVGTGELFFGEGSRLTVL.

This clonotype has just a few counts. V and J are TRBV12-3 or TRBV12-4 and TRBJ2-7; D not certain. The CDR3 covers 14 residues. The V end lost 3 bases, the J end lost 2 bases, and 11 bases lay between the germline ends. CDR3 coding DNA: TGTGCCAGCAGTTTCCCCGACGGTACCTACGAGCAGTACTTC. Protein product: CASSFPDGTYEQYF.

This clonotype was seen more than once but under ten times. The chain employs TRBV5-1 and TRBJ2-3; D gene ambiguous. CDR1 and CDR2 (germline): SGHRS, YFSETQ. This CDR3 contains 12 residues. Trimming removed 3 bases at V and 5 bases at J, with 7 bases between. The CDR3 loop is CASSSWGDTQYF. The CDR3 coding sequence is TGCGCCAGCAGCTCCTGGGGAGATACGCAGTATTTT.

In its sample, this clonotype was seen a few times. The chain employs TRBV6-6 and TRBJ1-1; D remains ambiguous. The ends were cut back, 2 bases at V and 9 bases at J, with 13 bases in the middle. This CDR3 is built from 13 residues. Germline V gives CDR1 MNHNY, CDR2 SVGAGI (reference sequence). The CDR3 sequence: CASSYAPSEKAFF. CDR3 DNA: TGTGCCAGCAGTTACGCCCCTAGCGAGAAAGCTTTCTTT.

The CDR3 spells CASSLGVRHRSYEQYF. CDR3 DNA: TGCGCCAGCAGCCTTGGGGTGCGACACCGAAGCTACGAGCAGTACTTC. The chain is built from TRBV4-3 and TRBJ2-7; no clear D. The V end lost 4 bases, the J end lost 3 bases, and 19 bases lay between the germline ends. Germline CDR1 and CDR2: LGHNA and YSLEER. The CDR3 is 16 residues long.

The chain recombines TRBV7-2 with TRBJ2-1; TRBD1 or TRBD2 may be the D gene (5 bases each). V was cut by 2 bases and J by 6 bases, with 17 bases left in between. This CDR3 contains 16 residues. Germline values: CDR1 SGHTA, CDR2 FQGNSA. The CDR3 DNA is TGTGCCAGCAGCTTACGGGGCAGCCCCCCCGGCAATGAGCAGTTCTTC. Amino acids: CASSLRGSPPGNEQFF.

This clonotype has a handful of counts. The CDR3 protein is CATSEADTQYF. Written as DNA, the CDR3 is TGTGCCACCAGTGAGGCAGATACGCAGTATTTT. The chain employs TRBV24-1 and TRBJ2-3; D not certain. Germline CDR1 KGHDR, CDR2 SFDVKD. The CDR3 has 11 residues. The V end lost 4 bases, the J end lost 4 bases, and 2 bases lay between the germline ends.

The genes are TRBV12-3 or TRBV12-4 and TRBJ2-5; D is possibly TRBD2 (6 bases). The V gene lost 5 bases and the J gene lost 6 bases, with 13 bases spanning the gap. CDR3 length equals 13 residues. CDR3 in amino acids: CASSLGTRKTQYF. The CDR3 DNA reads as TGTGCCAGCAGTCTTGGGACTCGGAAGACCCAGTACTTC.

The chain joins TRBV12-3 or TRBV12-4 to TRBJ1-3; TRBD1 might be the D (5 bases). This CDR3 comprises 16 residues. The germline V and J ends were trimmed by 5 bases and 6 bases, with 20 bases remaining between them. This CDR3 is CASSRGSGAFLNTIYF. The CDR3 bases are TGTGCCAGCAGTAGGGGCAGTGGGGCCTTTTTAAACACCATATATTTT.

The chain is built from TRBV30 and TRBJ2-5; TRBD2 agrees at 11 bases. The CDR3 loop spans 15 amino acids. Germline trimming cut 3 bases from V and 6 bases from J; bases unmatched to any gene: 9. CDR1 GTSNPN and CDR2 SVGIG come from the germline V gene (reference sequence). This CDR3 is CAWRASGGMLKTQYF. The CDR3 nucleotides are TGTGCCTGGAGGGCTAGCGGGGGGATGCTAAAGACCCAGTACTTC.

The chain has TRBV5-1 and TRBJ1-1; 11 bases are shared with TRBD1. The CDR3 is 15 amino acids. Germline V lookup: CDR1 SGHRS, CDR2 YFSETQ. V was clipped by 2 bases and J by 5 bases; unmatched bases: 5. CDR3 residues: CASSFGQGARTEAFF. CDR3 sequence (DNA): TGCGCCAGCAGCTTCGGACAGGGGGCGCGAACTGAAGCTTTCTTT.

This clonotype was found once. The V and J genes are TRBV18 and TRBJ2-3; D is unclear. Trimming left V 3 bases short and J 0 bases short, with 7 bases between. Germline CDR1 and CDR2: KGHSH and LQKENI. The CDR3 has 14 amino acids. CDR3 protein: CASSPLVSTDTQYF. The CDR3 DNA reads as TGTGCCAGCTCACCGTTGGTCAGCACAGATACGCAGTATTTT.

This clonotype was detected a few times. The chain has TRBV24-1 and TRBJ2-1, with TRBD1 as a possible D gene (5 bases). The CDR3 covers 14 residues. V was shortened by 3 bases and J by 7 bases, with 12 bases between the two germline ends. Germline V gene sequence: CDR1 KGHDR, CDR2 SFDVKD. CDR3 residues: CATSDNRAGNEQFF. Here the CDR3 DNA reads TGTGCCACCAGTGATAATCGGGCAGGGAATGAGCAGTTCTTC.

The table lists this clonotype with a few counts. The J gene is TRBJ1-1, the V gene TRBV7-9; no definite D call. The CDR3 extends over 14 amino acids. Germline CDR1 reads SEHNR; CDR2 reads FQNEAQ (reference sequence). Trimming stripped 3 bases from V and 3 bases from J, with 11 bases between. The CDR3 DNA sequence: TGTGCCAGCAGCTTCTCGATGTTTGACACTGAAGCTTTCTTT. Amino acid sequence: CASSFSMFDTEAFF.

This clonotype was found once. This chain connects TRBV2 to TRBJ2-5; D possibly uses TRBD1 or TRBD2 (5 bases each). CDR1 and CDR2 (germline): SNHLY, FYNNEI. The V and J ends lost 7 bases and 9 bases respectively, with 12 bases between them. This CDR3 region has 11 residues. The CDR3 region is CASNPRGAQYF. DNA of the CDR3: TGTGCCAGCAACCCTAGAGGGGCCCAGTACTTC.

Here the CDR3 DNA reads TGTGCCACCGCAGGGGGCCTGAACTATGGCTACACCTTC. This encodes CATAGGLNYGYTF. The chain links TRBV15 to TRBJ1-2; 8 bases are a match to TRBD1. Germline V gene data show CDR1 as LNHNV and CDR2 as YYDKDF (reference sequence). The CDR3 totals 13 residues. Trimming removed 8 bases from V and 2 bases from J; junction bases left unmatched: 4.

This clonotype was seen a handful of times. This chain uses TRBV12-3 or TRBV12-4 with TRBJ2-1, with TRBD2 matching over 11 bases. The CDR3 covers 14 residues. Losses at the gene ends were 6 bases for V and 13 bases for J; bases not matched to a gene: 11. In nucleotides, the CDR3 is TGTGCCAGCAGCTCCCCGGGACTAGCGGAGAATCAGTTCTTC. Its protein product is CASSSPGLAENQFF.

This chain links TRBV3-1 with TRBJ2-1; 7 bases map to TRBD2. Germline V lookup: CDR1 LGHDT, CDR2 YNNKEL (reference sequence). The CDR3 contains 16 residues. Trimming removed 0 bases from V and 3 bases from J; junction bases left unmatched: 5. DNA of the CDR3: TGTGCCAGCAGCCAAGACGCGGGGGTCCTCTACAATGAGCAGTTCTTC. This gives the protein CASSQDAGVLYNEQFF.

This clonotype was picked up a small number of times. This rearrangement joins TRBV29-1 to TRBJ2-3; no reliable D call. V lost 3 bases to trimming and J lost 4 bases, with 2 bases between them. This CDR3 is built from 10 residues. The germline gives CDR1 SQVTM, CDR2 ANQGSEA. The CDR3 DNA reads TGCAGCGTTGATTCAGATACGCAGTATTTT. Translating it yields CSVDSDTQYF.